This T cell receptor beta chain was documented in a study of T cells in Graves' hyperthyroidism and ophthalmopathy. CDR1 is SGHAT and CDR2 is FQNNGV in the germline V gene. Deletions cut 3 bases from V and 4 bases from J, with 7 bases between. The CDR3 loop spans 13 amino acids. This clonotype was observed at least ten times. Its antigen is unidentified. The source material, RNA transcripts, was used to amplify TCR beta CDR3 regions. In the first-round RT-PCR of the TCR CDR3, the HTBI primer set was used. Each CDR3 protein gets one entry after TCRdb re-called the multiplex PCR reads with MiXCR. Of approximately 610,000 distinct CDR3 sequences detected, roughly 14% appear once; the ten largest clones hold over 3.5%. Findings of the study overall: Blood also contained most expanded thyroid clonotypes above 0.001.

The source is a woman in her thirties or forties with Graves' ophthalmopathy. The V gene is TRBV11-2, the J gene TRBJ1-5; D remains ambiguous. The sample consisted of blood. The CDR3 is CASSFEPNQPQHF. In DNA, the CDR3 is TGTGCCAGCAGCTTCGAACCAAATCAGCCCCAGCATTTT.